Given below is one T cell receptor (beta chain) in context. The germline gives CDR1 MGHRA, CDR2 YSYEKL. The V and J ends lost 2 bases and 5 bases, in that order; junction bases with no gene match: 6. The CDR3 loop spans 16 amino acids. This specimen comes from a study of blood T cell repertoires in COVID-19. Study context: Spain, Italy and the United States supplied samples that represented acute and convalescent COVID-19.

Profiled with immunoSEQ multiplex PCR; TCRdb holds only in-frame clones, not every one. In the table there are about 300,000 clones, roughly 85% of which are singletons. The rearrangement uses TRBV4-1 and TRBJ2-5, with 12 bases matching TRBD2. Specimen: PBMCs or T cells enriched from blood (not recorded which). This TCR came from a man aged 25 to 40 who had recovered from COVID-19. CDR3: CASSQSLAGGLETQYF. Written as DNA, the CDR3 is TGCGCCAGCAGCCAATCCCTAGCGGGGGGGCTTGAGACCCAGTACTTC.